The table lists the clone carrying this T cell receptor (beta chain) with many counts. Antigen: not known. The V and J ends lost 6 bases and 0 bases, in that order; junction bases with no gene match: 6. In germline, CDR1 is SEHNR, CDR2 FQNEAQ (reference sequence). The CDR3 is 15 amino acids. The source of the sample is a study of T cells in Graves' hyperthyroidism and ophthalmopathy. Study background: Before any treatment, at initial diagnosis, peripheral blood was collected.

RNA transcripts yielded amplified TCR beta CDR3 regions. The study used the HTBI primer set for a first-round RT-PCR of the TCR CDR3. Via MiXCR, TCRdb re-called the multiplex PCR reads, giving one row per CDR3 protein. The table lists around 390,000 distinct CDR3 sequences, about 15% of them singletons. Diagnoses were made from clinical symptoms, serum measures (thyroxine and TRAb), thyroid ultrasound and orbital computed tomography. Study-level results: Most thyroid-expanded clonotypes above 0.001 were also found in blood.

The sample comprised blood. This chain uses TRBV7-9 with TRBJ2-3; 7 nucleotides align to TRBD1. The TCR was taken from a woman under 40 with Graves' ophthalmopathy. The CDR3 DNA reads TGTGCCAGCAGTTGGGACAGAACTAGCACAGATACGCAGTATTTT. Translating it yields CASSWDRTSTDTQYF. Full variable domain (outside the CDR3, taken from reference TRBV7-9 and TRBJ2-3): DTGVSQNPRHKITKRGQNVTFRCDPISEHNRLYWYRQTLGQGPEFLTYFQNEAQLEKSRLLSDRFSAERPKGSFSTLEIQRTEQGDSAMYLCASSWDRTSTDTQYFGPGTRLTVL.